This entry features one TCR beta chain sequence. Its antigen remains unknown. RNA transcripts gave rise to amplified TCR beta CDR3 regions. The TCR CDR3 was amplified in a first-round RT-PCR using the HTBI primer set. TCRdb redid the calling of the multiplex PCR reads with MiXCR, one entry per CDR3 protein. The sample comprises fewer than 200,000 distinct CDR3 sequences, over 15% of which are singletons, and under 35% rests with the top ten. This sample was taken from a study of T cells in Graves' hyperthyroidism and ophthalmopathy. The study enrolled patients aged 18 to 65 with newly diagnosed hyperthyroidism of under 2 months' duration. It was uncontrolled infection, other autoimmune disease, pregnancy or lactation that excluded patients. Study-wide points: Blood also contained most expanded thyroid clonotypes above 0.001. A model built on 13 V-J features separated ophthalmopathy from stable hyperthyroidism.

V lost 3 bases, J lost 5 bases, and 4 bases lay in between. This CDR3 comprises 11 residues. Germline V CDR1 and CDR2: GTSNPN, SVGIG (reference sequence). This chain connects TRBV30 to TRBJ2-2; D is undetermined. The receptor's source is a woman between 50 and 59 years old with Graves' hyperthyroidism. Sequenced: blood. The CDR3 sequence is CAWSDTGELFF. The DNA of the CDR3 is TGTGCCTGGAGCGATACCGGGGAGCTGTTTTTT. Based on the CDR3 plus reference TRBV30 and TRBJ2-2, the full variable domain is SQTIHQWPATLVQPVGSPLSLECTVEGTSNPNLYWYRQAAGRGLQLLFYSVGIGQISSEVPQNLSASRPQDRQFILSSKKLLLSDSGFYLCAWSDTGELFFGEGSRLTVL.